This T cell receptor (beta chain) was profiled in a study of Ad26.COV2.S vaccination and SARS-CoV-2 variants. Study overall: Participants got Ad26.COV2.S intramuscularly, once or twice 56 days apart.

Treatment indicated: over 15 received Ad26.COV2.S at low or high dose, single or two shots; five or six received placebo; per-sample allocation not given. Samples were taken on day 63 after the first vaccine or placebo injection. In Boston, the donor was an adult between 18-55 years of age. It was Wuhan-strain SARS-CoV-2 spike that the Ad26 vaccine vector expressed. Ten or more counts support this clone. There are 13 residues in the CDR3. V was clipped by 4 bases and J by 3 bases, with 7 bases between them. Method: immunoSEQ multiplex PCR; TCRdb's copy keeps in-frame clones and lacks some. The sample consists of 350,000 to 450,000 clones, approximately 85% of them appearing once.

This clonotype was sampled from a person aged 18-65 years who received the Ad26.COV2.S COVID-19 vaccine or a placebo. Sequencing was performed on peripheral blood, taken in a trial of Ad26.COV2.S vaccine versus placebo. The chain has TRBV12-3 or TRBV12-4 and TRBJ2-1; D ambiguous. CDR3 DNA sequence: TGTGCCAGCAGTTCCCCTAACTACAATGAGCAGTTCTTC. This codes for CASSSPNYNEQFF.